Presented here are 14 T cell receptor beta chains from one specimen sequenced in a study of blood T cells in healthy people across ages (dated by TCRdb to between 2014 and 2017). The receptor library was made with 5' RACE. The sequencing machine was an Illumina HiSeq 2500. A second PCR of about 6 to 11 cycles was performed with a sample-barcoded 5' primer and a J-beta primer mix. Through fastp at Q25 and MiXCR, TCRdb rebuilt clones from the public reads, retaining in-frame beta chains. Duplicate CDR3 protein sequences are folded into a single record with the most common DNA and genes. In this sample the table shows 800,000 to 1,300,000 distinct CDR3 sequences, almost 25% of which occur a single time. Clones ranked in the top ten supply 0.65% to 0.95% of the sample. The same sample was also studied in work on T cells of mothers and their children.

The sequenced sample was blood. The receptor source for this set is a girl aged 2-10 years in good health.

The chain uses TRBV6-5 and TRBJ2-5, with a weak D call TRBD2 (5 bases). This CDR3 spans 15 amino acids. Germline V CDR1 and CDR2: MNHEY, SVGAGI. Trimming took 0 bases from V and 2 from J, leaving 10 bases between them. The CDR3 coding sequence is TGTGCCAGCAGTTACTCGACGGGAACTCAAGAGACCCAGTACTTC. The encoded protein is CASSYSTGTQETQYF.

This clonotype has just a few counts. CDR3 amino acids: CASSPRDYNSPLHF. CDR3 nucleotides: TGTGCCAGCAGTCCCCGGGATTATAATTCACCCCTCCACTTT. This chain links TRBV6-6 with TRBJ1-6; the D is unclear. The germline V and J ends were trimmed by 5 bases and 4 bases, with 9 bases remaining between them. The CDR3 sequence is 14 residues long. Germline CDR1 and CDR2: MNHNY and SVGAGI (reference sequence).

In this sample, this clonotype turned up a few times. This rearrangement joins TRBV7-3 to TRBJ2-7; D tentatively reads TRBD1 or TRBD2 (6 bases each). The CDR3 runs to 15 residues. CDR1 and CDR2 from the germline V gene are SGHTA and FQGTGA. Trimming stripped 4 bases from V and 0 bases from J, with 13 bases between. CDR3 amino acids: CASSSQGGSSYEQYF. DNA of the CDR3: TGTGCCAGCAGCTCTCAAGGGGGGAGCTCCTACGAGCAGTACTTC.

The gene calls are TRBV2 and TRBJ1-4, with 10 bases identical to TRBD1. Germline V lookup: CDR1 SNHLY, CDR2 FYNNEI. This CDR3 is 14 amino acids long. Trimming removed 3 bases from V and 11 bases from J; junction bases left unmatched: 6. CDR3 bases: TGTGCCAGCAGTGACAGTCGGGACAGGGGTAAACTGTTTTTT. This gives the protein CASSDSRDRGKLFF.

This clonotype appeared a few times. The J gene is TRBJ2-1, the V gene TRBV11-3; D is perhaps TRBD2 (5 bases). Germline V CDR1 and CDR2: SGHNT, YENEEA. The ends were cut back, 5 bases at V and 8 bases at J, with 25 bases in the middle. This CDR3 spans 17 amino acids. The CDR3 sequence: CASSPPIGRPRSDEQFF. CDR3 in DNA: TGTGCCAGCAGCCCTCCAATTGGACGGCCCCGTAGCGATGAGCAGTTCTTC.

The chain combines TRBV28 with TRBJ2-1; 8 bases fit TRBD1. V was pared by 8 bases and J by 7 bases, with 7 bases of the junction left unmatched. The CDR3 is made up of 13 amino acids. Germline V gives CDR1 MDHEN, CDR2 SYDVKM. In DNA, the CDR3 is TGTGCCAGCGGGACAGGTTGGGAGAATGAGCAGTTCTTC. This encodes CASGTGWENEQFF.

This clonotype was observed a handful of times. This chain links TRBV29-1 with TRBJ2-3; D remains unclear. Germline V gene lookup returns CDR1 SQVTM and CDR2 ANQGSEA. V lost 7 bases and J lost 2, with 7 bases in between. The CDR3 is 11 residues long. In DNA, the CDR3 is TGCAGCGAAAGTGACACAGATACGCAGTATTTT. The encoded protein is CSESDTDTQYF.

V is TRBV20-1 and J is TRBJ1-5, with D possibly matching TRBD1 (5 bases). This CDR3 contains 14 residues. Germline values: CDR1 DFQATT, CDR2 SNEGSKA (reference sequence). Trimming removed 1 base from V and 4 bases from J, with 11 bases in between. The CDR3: CSARGGTQNQPQHF. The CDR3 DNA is TGCAGTGCTAGAGGTGGGACGCAAAATCAGCCCCAGCATTTT.

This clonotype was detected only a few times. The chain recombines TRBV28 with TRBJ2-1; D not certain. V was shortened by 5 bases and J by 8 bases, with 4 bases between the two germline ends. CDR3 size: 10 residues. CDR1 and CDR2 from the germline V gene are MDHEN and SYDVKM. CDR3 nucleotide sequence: TGTGCCAGCAGTCGGGATGAGCAGTTCTTC. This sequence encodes CASSRDEQFF.

CDR3 region: CASSQEMAYYEQYF. The DNA of the CDR3 is TGTGCCAGCAGCCAAGAAATGGCGTACTACGAGCAGTACTTC. The chain joins TRBV3-1 to TRBJ2-7, with D uncertain. V lost 0 bases and J lost 3, with 9 bases in between. The CDR3 is made up of 14 amino acids. The germline CDR1 and CDR2 sequences are LGHDT and YNNKEL (reference sequence).

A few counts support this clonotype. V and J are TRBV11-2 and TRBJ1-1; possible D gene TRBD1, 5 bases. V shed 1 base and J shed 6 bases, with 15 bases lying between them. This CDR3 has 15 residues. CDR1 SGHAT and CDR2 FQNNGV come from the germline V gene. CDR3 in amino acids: CASSLAGGVGSEAFF. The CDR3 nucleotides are TGTGCCAGCAGCTTAGCCGGGGGAGTCGGCTCTGAAGCTTTCTTT. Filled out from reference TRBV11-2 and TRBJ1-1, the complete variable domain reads EAGVAQSPRYKIIEKRQSVAFWCNPISGHATLYWYQQILGQGPKLLIQFQNNGVVDDSQLPKDRFSAERLKGVDSTLKIQPAKLEDSAVYLCASSLAGGVGSEAFFGQGTRLTVV.

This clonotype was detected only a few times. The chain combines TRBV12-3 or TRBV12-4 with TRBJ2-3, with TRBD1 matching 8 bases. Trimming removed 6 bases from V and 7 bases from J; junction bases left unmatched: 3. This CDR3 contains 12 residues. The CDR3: CASSHRGNTQYF. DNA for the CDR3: TGTGCCAGCAGCCACAGGGGGAATACGCAGTATTTT.

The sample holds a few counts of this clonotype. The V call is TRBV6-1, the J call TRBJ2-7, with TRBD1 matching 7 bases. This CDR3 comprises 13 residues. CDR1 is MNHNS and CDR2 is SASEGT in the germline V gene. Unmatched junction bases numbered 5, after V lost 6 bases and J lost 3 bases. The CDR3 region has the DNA TGTGCCAGCAGCGACAGGACAGGCTACGAGCAGTACTTC. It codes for CASSDRTGYEQYF.

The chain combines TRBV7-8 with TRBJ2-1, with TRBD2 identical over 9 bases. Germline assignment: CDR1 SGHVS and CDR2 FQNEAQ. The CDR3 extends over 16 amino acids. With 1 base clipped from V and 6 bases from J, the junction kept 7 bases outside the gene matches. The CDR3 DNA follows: TGTGCCAGCAGCTTAGATCTAGCGGGGTTAGGCAATGAGCAGTTCTTC. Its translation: CASSLDLAGLGNEQFF.